Listed here are 23 T cell receptor beta chains from one sample, sequenced in a study of PD-1 blockade in classical Hodgkin lymphoma. Libraries were prepared by immunoSEQ multiplex PCR; TCRdb keeps only in-frame clonotypes and omits some of them. Here the sample spans almost 95,000 clones, over 80% being singletons. Time point defined: cycle 4 day 1 (C4D1), after about 6 weeks of nivolumab. Each patient relapsed following autologous stem cell transplantation, and prior brentuximab vedotin exposure differed. The sequences come from peripheral blood mononuclear cells (PBMCs), collected before the fourth cycle of nivolumab. These receptors were obtained from a human donor with classical Hodgkin lymphoma.

This clone was recorded only once. Relative to the germline gene, one junction end is altered; a read error may explain this. The genes are TRBV7-2 and TRBJ2-7; no definite D call. Germline loops: CDR1 SGHTA, CDR2 FQGNSA. The CDR3 contains 13 residues. The CDR3 spells CTSSPLATYEQYF. In DNA, the CDR3 is TGTACAAGCAGCCCCTTAGCTACCTACGAGCAGTACTTC. Full variable domain (outside the CDR3, taken from reference TRBV7-2 and TRBJ2-7): GAGVSQSPSNKVTEKGKDVELRCDPISGHTALYWYRQSLGQGLEFLIYFQGNSAPDKSGLPSDRFSAERTGGSVSTLTIQRTQQEDSAVYLCTSSPLATYEQYFGPGTRLTVT.

V gene TRBV11-2 combines with J gene TRBJ2-1; 13 bases are a match to TRBD2. This CDR3 contains 16 residues. Germline V lookup: CDR1 SGHAT, CDR2 FQNNGV. V was pared by 3 bases and J by 10 bases, with 9 bases of the junction left unmatched. The CDR3 loop is CASSFRTSGRWEEQFF. CDR3 nucleotide sequence: TGTGCCAGCAGCTTCCGGACTAGCGGGAGATGGGAGGAGCAGTTCTTC.

The rearrangement links TRBV7-2 to TRBJ2-2; D possibly corresponds to TRBD1 (5 bases). Germline CDR1 is SGHTA and CDR2 is FQGNSA. The length of the CDR3 is 17 residues. Trimming shortened V by 2 bases and J by 5 bases, and 18 bases separated the two germline ends. The CDR3 region has the DNA TGTGCCAGCAGCTTAATTTTAGGGGCGGTGGGGACCGGGGAGCTGTTTTTT. It specifies CASSLILGAVGTGELFF.

V is TRBV7-9 and J is TRBJ1-3; 8 bases match TRBD1. Trimming cost V 6 bases and J 1 base; bases outside gene matches: 5. CDR3 length: 15 amino acids. CDR1 and CDR2 from the germline V gene are SEHNR and FQNEAQ (reference sequence). CDR3 in DNA: TGTGCCAGCAGTTCCAGGGGGCAATCTGGAAACACCATATATTTT. Residues: CASSSRGQSGNTIYF.

The chain is built from TRBV11-3 and TRBJ2-2; no reliable D call. Germline values: CDR1 SGHNT, CDR2 YENEEA. V gave up 2 bases and J gave up 3 bases, with 4 bases separating them. This CDR3 has 13 residues. CDR3 nucleotides: TGTGCCAGCAGCTTACAGGACACCGGGGAGCTGTTTTTT. Translating it yields CASSLQDTGELFF.

The V call is TRBV14, the J call TRBJ2-5; no reliable D call. Germline-derived CDR1 and CDR2 are SGHDN and FVKESK. The CDR3 covers 14 residues. Trimming took 2 bases from V and 0 from J, leaving 7 bases between them. The CDR3 DNA is TGTGCCAGCAGCCAAAGGATGTACCAAGAGACCCAGTACTTC. Its protein is CASSQRMYQETQYF.

The chain joins TRBV29-1 to TRBJ2-1, with TRBD1 matching over 8 bases. Trimming took 6 bases from V and 7 from J; bases not matched to a gene: 5. CDR1 and CDR2 (germline): SQVTM, ANQGSEA. This CDR3 is built from 12 residues. The CDR3 loop is CSVRGLNNEQFF. CDR3 DNA: TGCAGCGTCAGGGGGCTCAATAATGAGCAGTTCTTC.

The chain joins TRBV7-2 to TRBJ1-5, with TRBD1 as a possible D gene (6 bases). The CDR3 is made up of 15 amino acids. The germline V gene encodes CDR1 SGHTA and CDR2 FQGNSA. Between the trimmed V and J ends, which lost 6 bases and 5 bases, there was a span of 17 bases. CDR3 in DNA: TGTGCCAGCAGTATACAGGGATCGGGGGATCAGCCCCAGCATTTT. Translating it yields CASSIQGSGDQPQHF.

The V and J genes are TRBV7-6 and TRBJ1-1; D might be TRBD1 (5 bases). There are 13 residues in the CDR3. Trimming shortened V by 0 bases and J by 7 bases, and 9 bases separated the two germline ends. The germline V gene encodes CDR1 SGHVS and CDR2 FNYEAQ. The CDR3 loop reads CASSLADGGEAFF. CDR3 DNA sequence: TGTGCCAGCAGCTTAGCGGACGGGGGTGAAGCTTTCTTT.

As concerns this clone: A read error may account for a junction end that differs from germline. The chain joins TRBV7-9 to TRBJ2-3, with 7 bases matching TRBD2. Germline assignment: CDR1 SEHNR and CDR2 FQNEAQ (reference sequence). The CDR3 extends over 13 amino acids. The CDR3 reads CASSIAGGDTQYF. As DNA, the CDR3 is TGTGCCAGCAGCATAGCGGGTGGAGATACGCAGTATTTT.

This sequence joins TRBV28 and TRBJ2-3; D may be TRBD2 (6 bases). V lost 5 bases to trimming and J lost 0 bases, with 9 bases between them. The CDR3 is made up of 14 amino acids. Germline CDR1 reads MDHEN; CDR2 reads SYDVKM. The CDR3 coding sequence is TGTGCCAGCAGTCTCGGGAGCAGCACAGATACGCAGTATTTT. This gives the protein CASSLGSSTDTQYF.

The V gene is TRBV19, the J gene TRBJ2-6; no clear D. CDR3 length: 15 amino acids. The germline CDR1 and CDR2 sequences are LNHDA and SQIVND (reference sequence). Trimming took off 4 bases at V and 1 base at J, with 8 bases between the two ends. Here the CDR3 DNA reads TGTGCCAGTAGTACCACAATATCTGGGGCCAACGTCCTGACTTTC. This translates into CASSTTISGANVLTF.

This clone was found a few times. V usage is TRBV4-1 and J usage is TRBJ1-3; 10 bases fit TRBD1. The CDR3 consists of 17 residues. Trimming took 4 bases from V and 2 from J; bases not matched to a gene: 8. Germline CDR1 is MGHRA and CDR2 is YSYEKL. Written as DNA, the CDR3 is TGCGCCAGCAGCCGACTCCCCGGGACAGGGGCTGGAAACACCATATATTTT. Encoded protein: CASSRLPGTGAGNTIYF.

This clone has a handful of counts. The chain has TRBV5-6 and TRBJ2-2; D ambiguous. This CDR3 comprises 16 residues. Trimming took off 1 base at V and 0 bases at J, with 10 bases between the two ends. CDR1 and CDR2 (germline): SGHDT, YYEEEE. The CDR3: CASSLLGSPNTGELFF. The CDR3 nucleotides are TGTGCCAGCAGCTTGTTGGGGTCTCCGAACACCGGGGAGCTGTTTTTT.

This clone has just a few counts. This chain links TRBV6-1 with TRBJ2-7; 7 bases match TRBD1. The junction had 1 base not matched to a gene; V was cut back by 5 bases and J by 3 bases. The CDR3 length is 12 residues. The V gene's germline CDR1 is MNHNS and CDR2 SASEGT. CDR3 loop: CASSRDSYEQYF. CDR3 bases: TGTGCCAGCAGTCGGGACAGCTACGAGCAGTACTTC.

To note about this clone: The junction does not match germline at one end; this may be a read error. This chain joins TRBV5-1 and TRBJ1-4; no firm D call. This CDR3 region has 14 residues. Germline V gives CDR1 SGHRS, CDR2 YFSETQ. This CDR3 is CASRLDPGGEKLFF. Here the CDR3 DNA reads TGCGCCAGCAGGTTGGATCCCGGAGGGGAAAAACTGTTTTTT.

The chain employs TRBV5-1 and TRBJ2-2; a possible D gene is TRBD2 (6 bases). V gave up 0 bases and J gave up 4 bases, with 10 bases separating them. The CDR3 contains 15 residues. Looked up from germline, CDR1 is SGHRS and CDR2 is YFSETQ. The CDR3 sequence: CASSLDPGVTGELFF. The CDR3 bases are TGCGCCAGCAGCTTGGATCCGGGAGTCACCGGGGAGCTGTTTTTT.

This clone appeared once. The rearrangement joins TRBV2 to TRBJ2-7, with D perhaps TRBD1 (5 bases). V lost 1 base to trimming and J lost 0 bases, with 10 bases between them. Germline assignment: CDR1 SNHLY and CDR2 FYNNEI. There are 15 residues in the CDR3. The DNA for the CDR3 is TGTGCCAGCAGTGAAGTCAGGACAAGCTCCTACGAGCAGTACTTC. It yields the protein CASSEVRTSSYEQYF.

The V call is TRBV2, the J call TRBJ2-7, with 10 bases fitting TRBD2. This CDR3 region has 14 residues. Germline V gene lookup returns CDR1 SNHLY and CDR2 FYNNEI. The trim removed 11 bases at V and 7 bases at J, leaving 14 bases unmatched. For the CDR3, the DNA is TGTGCCGGTGGGCAACTAGCGGGACGTCTAGAGCAGTACTTC. This translates into CAGGQLAGRLEQYF. Full variable domain (remainder filled in from reference TRBV2 and TRBJ2-7): EPEVTQTPSHQVTQMGQEVILRCVPISNHLYFYWYRQILGQKVEFLVSFYNNEISEKSEIFDDQFSVERPDGSNFTLKIRSTKLEDSAMYFCAGGQLAGRLEQYFGPGTRLTVT.

This clone was observed once. The chain carries TRBV6-4 and TRBJ2-3; 8 bases line up with TRBD1. The CDR3 is 15 amino acids. Germline V gene lookup returns CDR1 MRHNA and CDR2 SNTAGT. J gave up 3 bases and V 2 bases, and 4 bases lay outside the gene matches. CDR3 sequence reads: CASSDQGQETDTQYF. As DNA, the CDR3 is TGTGCCAGCAGTGACCAGGGACAGGAGACAGATACGCAGTATTTT.

The genes are TRBV5-5 and TRBJ2-3, with 7 bases that match TRBD2. Unmatched junction bases numbered 4, after V lost 1 base and J lost 5 bases. The germline gives CDR1 SGHKS, CDR2 YYEKEE (reference sequence). CDR3 length equals 14 residues. CDR3 protein: CASSLSGGGDTQYF. The CDR3 nucleotides are TGTGCCAGCAGCTTGTCGGGCGGGGGAGATACGCAGTATTTT.

V usage is TRBV30 and J usage is TRBJ2-5; D remains unclear. The germline gives CDR1 GTSNPN, CDR2 SVGIG (reference sequence). The CDR3 length is 13 residues. Trimming pared 0 bases from V and 5 bases from J, leaving 10 bases between. CDR3 in amino acids: CAWSVSGRETQYF. The CDR3 nucleotides are TGTGCCTGGAGTGTATCTGGTCGGGAGACCCAGTACTTC. Using reference TRBV30 and TRBJ2-5 for the parts outside the CDR3, the full variable domain is SQTIHQWPATLVQPVGSPLSLECTVEGTSNPNLYWYRQAAGRGLQLLFYSVGIGQISSEVPQNLSASRPQDRQFILSSKKLLLSDSGFYLCAWSVSGRETQYFGPGTRLLVL.

This clone came up a few times. J is TRBJ2-7 and V is TRBV6-1; 8 bases match TRBD1. CDR3 length: 18 residues. The germline V gene has CDR1 MNHNS and CDR2 SASEGT. V dropped 0 bases and J dropped 4; count of bases not matched to a gene: 14. The CDR3 spells CASSEAPPLGTGLYEQYF. As DNA, the CDR3 is TGTGCCAGCAGTGAAGCGCCCCCGTTAGGGACAGGACTTTACGAGCAGTACTTC.